What follows are 5 T cell receptor beta chains derived from one specimen sequenced in a study of T cell responses to AZD1222 COVID-19 vaccine. Repertoires were generated with immunoSEQ multiplex PCR, while TCRdb's copy carries only in-frame clones and drops some. The data hold 45,000 to 55,000 clones, with around 84% observed a single time. Sequenced here: peripheral blood, sampled on day 0 of AZD1222 vaccination. The receptors derive from an adult in good health.

V is TRBV2 and J is TRBJ2-3; 13 bases align to TRBD2. Losses at the gene ends were 7 bases for V and 2 bases for J; bases not matched to a gene: 9. CDR1 is SNHLY and CDR2 is FYNNEI in the germline V gene. The CDR3 loop spans 17 amino acids. Here the CDR3 reads CASTQRLAGGNTDTQYF. Here the CDR3 DNA reads TGTGCCAGCACCCAACGACTAGCGGGAGGCAACACAGATACGCAGTATTTT.

The V and J genes are TRBV7-9 and TRBJ1-1; the D gene is possibly TRBD1 (6 bases). V was cut by 1 base and J by 3 bases, with 12 bases left in between. Germline-derived CDR1 and CDR2 are SEHNR and FQNEAQ (reference sequence). The CDR3 runs 15 residues. CDR3 in amino acids: CASSLGRGRDTEAFF. The CDR3 coding sequence is TGTGCCAGCAGCTTAGGTCGGGGGCGCGACACTGAAGCTTTCTTT.

The rearrangement links TRBV6-5 to TRBJ1-1; D might be TRBD1 (6 bases). V was pared by 6 bases and J by 3 bases, with 11 bases between. CDR1 is MNHEY, CDR2 SVGAGI, per germline. The CDR3 loop spans 13 amino acids. The CDR3 spells CASRLDSDTEAFF. The CDR3 nucleotides are TGTGCCAGCAGATTGGACAGCGACACTGAAGCTTTCTTT.

This chain connects TRBV15 to TRBJ2-5, with 11 bases fitting TRBD2. CDR3 length: 15 amino acids. Germline CDR1 reads LNHNV; CDR2 reads YYDKDF (reference sequence). The V and J ends lost 8 bases and 4 bases, in that order; junction bases with no gene match: 9. This CDR3 is CATGGWTSGSETQYF. In DNA form, the CDR3 reads TGTGCCACCGGGGGCTGGACTAGCGGGTCAGAGACCCAGTACTTC.

The chain employs TRBV30 and TRBJ2-7; tentatively, D is TRBD2 (6 bases). From germline, CDR1 is GTSNPN and CDR2 SVGIG (reference sequence). The CDR3 has 13 residues. V was trimmed by 6 bases and J by 2 bases, leaving 14 bases between them. CDR3 protein: CACRREFAYEQYF. The DNA of the CDR3 is TGTGCCTGCAGACGGGAGTTCGCCTACGAGCAGTACTTC. Based on the CDR3 plus reference TRBV30 and TRBJ2-7, the full variable domain is SQTIHQWPATLVQPVGSPLSLECTVEGTSNPNLYWYRQAAGRGLQLLFYSVGIGQISSEVPQNLSASRPQDRQFILSSKKLLLSDSGFYLCACRREFAYEQYFGPGTRLTVT.